Below, 21 T cell receptor beta chains from the same sample are listed, as sequenced in a study of regulatory T cells in long-lasting Graves disease. Construction of the TCR beta libraries employed iRepertoire HTBI primers in conjunction with Arm-PCR of CDR3 regions. TCRdb redid the calling of the multiplex PCR reads with MiXCR, one entry per CDR3 protein. The table includes 400,000 to 500,000 distinct CDR3 sequences, less than 15% detected once. The sample's time point: newly diagnosed GD, antithyroid drugs for less than 3 months. PBMC RNA was the source of the TCR library. In addition, the sample was reused for a study of T cells in Graves' hyperthyroidism and ophthalmopathy.

The material was peripheral blood mononuclear cells (PBMCs), obtained at new diagnosis, from a patient treated with antithyroid drugs. These receptors all stem from a woman in her forties or fifties with Graves disease.

A few counts support this clonotype. The chain carries TRBV30 and TRBJ2-7; TRBD2 matches 8 bases. The CDR3 is 14 amino acids. V was clipped by 1 base and J by 2 bases; unmatched bases: 4. CDR1 and CDR2 from the germline V gene are GTSNPN and SVGIG (reference sequence). CDR3 sequence: CAWSETSGPYEQYF. The CDR3 DNA is TGTGCCTGGAGTGAAACTAGCGGCCCCTACGAGCAGTACTTC.

This clonotype was counted many times. This rearrangement joins TRBV3-1 to TRBJ2-2, with 7 nucleotides matching TRBD2. CDR1 is LGHDT, CDR2 YNNKEL, per germline (reference sequence). CDR3 length equals 16 residues. The junction had 8 bases not matched to a gene; V was cut back by 0 bases and J by 7 bases. In DNA form, the CDR3 reads TGTGCCAGCAGCCAAGACGGCGGGAGTAGTTACGGGGAGCTGTTTTTT. Translation gives CASSQDGGSSYGELFF.

In its sample, this clonotype was seen many times. The chain has TRBV7-3 and TRBJ2-7, with unresolved D. The ends were cut back, 3 bases at V and 6 bases at J, with 12 bases in the middle. Per the germline V gene, CDR1 is SGHTA and CDR2 is FQGTGA. This CDR3 region has 13 residues. CDR3 region: CASSLSRVSEQYF. Written as DNA, the CDR3 is TGTGCCAGCAGCTTGTCTCGTGTCAGCGAGCAGTACTTC.

This clonotype was recorded a few times. Since a much larger clone is just one base distant, this may be a read error. This chain links TRBV3-1 with TRBJ1-1, with a possible D match to TRBD1 (6 bases). Germline V lookup: CDR1 LGHDT, CDR2 YNNKEL (reference sequence). The CDR3 contains 16 residues. The DNA of the CDR3 is TGTGCCAGCAGCCAAGGTCAGGGGCCAATGAACGCTGAAGCTTTCTTT. Its translation is CASSQGQGPMNAEAFF.

This clonotype came up many times. The V gene is TRBV20-1, the J gene TRBJ2-1, with 12 bases identical to TRBD2. CDR3 size: 16 residues. Trimming cost V 4 bases and J 9 bases; bases outside gene matches: 13. The germline CDR1 and CDR2 sequences are DFQATT and SNEGSKA (reference sequence). The CDR3 bases are TGCAGTGCTACCCTAGCGGGAGGGCCGTGGGTGGGTGAGCAGTTCTTC. Protein product: CSATLAGGPWVGEQFF.

This clonotype occurred many times. The J gene is TRBJ2-7, the V gene TRBV28; 7 bases align to TRBD2. This CDR3 has 16 amino acids. CDR1 is MDHEN, CDR2 SYDVKM, per germline. V was pared by 3 bases and J by 0 bases, with 8 bases of the junction left unmatched. The CDR3 DNA is TGTGCCAGCAGTTTCCAGCTAGCGGTCCTCTCCTACGAGCAGTACTTC. The encoded protein is CASSFQLAVLSYEQYF.

Details on this clonotype: A far bigger clonotype differs at one base, so this is likely a read error. Here the CDR3 omits its conserved ending phenylalanine or tryptophan, so a read error is the likely source. Because the CDR3's place on the DNA is in doubt, the DNA is left out and the CDR3 is given as listed by TCRdb. The gene calls are TRBV11-1 and TRBJ2-3; TRBD1 is the table's D call and was not checked against the DNA. The CDR3 is 13 residues long, ends included. Per germline, CDR1 SGHAT and CDR2 FQDESV (reference sequence). The CDR3 spells CASSHDRRETQYL.

As regards this clonotype: A read error may account for a junction end that differs from germline. This chain uses TRBV9 with TRBJ2-1, with TRBD2 identical over 9 bases. Germline V gives CDR1 SGDLS, CDR2 YYNGEE. The CDR3 length is 14 residues. The CDR3 DNA is TGTGCCAGCAGCGTAGGACTAGCGGACAATGAGCAGCTCTTC. Protein sequence: CASSVGLADNEQLF.

This clonotype has at least ten counts. V is TRBV6-1 and J is TRBJ2-1; a weak D match, TRBD1 (6 bases). From germline, CDR1 is MNHNS and CDR2 SASEGT. The CDR3 spans 13 residues. Trimming left V 6 bases short and J 8 bases short, with 14 bases between. CDR3: CASRPTGTYEQFF. The CDR3 nucleotides read TGTGCCAGCAGGCCCACAGGGACCTATGAGCAGTTCTTC.

In its sample, this clonotype was seen many times. The J gene is TRBJ1-6, the V gene TRBV5-1; 9 bases are shared with TRBD1. Trimming removed 4 bases from V and 9 bases from J; junction bases left unmatched: 5. This CDR3 has 14 residues. Per germline, CDR1 SGHRS and CDR2 YFSETQ. The CDR3 is CASSQGQGSSPLHF. The DNA for the CDR3 is TGCGCCAGCAGCCAAGGACAGGGGTCTTCACCCCTCCACTTT.

This clonotype came up many times. The chain carries TRBV27 and TRBJ2-2; 11 positions agree with TRBD2. V lost 7 bases, J lost 0 bases, and 7 bases stayed unmatched. CDR1 MNHEY and CDR2 SMNVEV come from the germline V gene (reference sequence). The CDR3 totals 17 residues. CDR3: CASKSIAGGANTGELFF. The CDR3 DNA reads as TGTGCCAGCAAATCGATAGCGGGAGGGGCGAACACCGGGGAGCTGTTTTTT.

The chain joins TRBV10-3 to TRBJ2-7, with 12 bases that match TRBD2. CDR1 and CDR2 from the germline V gene are ENHRY and SYGVKD. V was clipped by 5 bases and J by 3 bases; unmatched bases: 8. The CDR3 has 16 amino acids. CDR3 nucleotides: TGTGCCATCAGTAGCCAGACTAGCGGGAGTCTCTACGAGCAGTACTTC. Amino acid sequence: CAISSQTSGSLYEQYF.

This clonotype has at least ten counts. The chain employs TRBV7-2 and TRBJ2-1; TRBD1 aligns across 7 bases. The CDR3 is made up of 15 amino acids. Trimming cost V 5 bases and J 4 bases; bases outside gene matches: 8. From germline, CDR1 is SGHTA and CDR2 FQGNSA. This CDR3 is CASSLRDSPYNEQFF. The CDR3 DNA reads TGTGCCAGCAGCCTCCGGGACAGTCCTTACAATGAGCAGTTCTTC.

V is TRBV5-1 and J is TRBJ2-7; TRBD1 matches 10 bases. Unmatched junction bases numbered 14, after V lost 4 bases and J lost 4 bases. This CDR3 has 17 residues. Germline V gene lookup returns CDR1 SGHRS and CDR2 YFSETQ. For the CDR3, the DNA is TGCGCCAGCAGCCATAAACCTACGGGACAGGGGTCGTACGAGCAGTACTTC. Its translation: CASSHKPTGQGSYEQYF.

The sample holds many counts of this clonotype. The chain employs TRBV7-9 and TRBJ2-1; no clear D. The V gene's germline CDR1 is SEHNR and CDR2 FQNEAQ (reference sequence). This CDR3 spans 13 amino acids. Trimming cost V 4 bases and J 4 bases, with 8 bases left between them. CDR3 sequence reads: CASSSGGYNEQFF. CDR3 coding DNA: TGTGCCAGCAGCTCGGGTGGTTACAATGAGCAGTTCTTC.

This clonotype has ten or more counts. V usage is TRBV12-3 or TRBV12-4 and J usage is TRBJ1-2; maybe TRBD1 (5 bases). V was trimmed by 7 bases and J by 3 bases, leaving 12 bases between them. The CDR3 contains 13 residues. DNA for the CDR3: TGTGCCAGCACCTTGAGGGGAGACTATGGCTACACCTTC. Its translation: CASTLRGDYGYTF.

J is TRBJ1-2 and V is TRBV20-1; D might be TRBD1 (6 bases). Germline V gene sequence: CDR1 DFQATT, CDR2 SNEGSKA (reference sequence). The length of the CDR3 is 14 residues. V lost 0 bases to trimming and J lost 7 bases, with 15 bases between them. The CDR3 loop reads CSARDLQGAGGYTF. As DNA, the CDR3 is TGCAGTGCTAGAGATTTACAGGGTGCGGGTGGCTACACCTTC.

At least ten counts were recorded for this clonotype. This chain uses TRBV6-2 or TRBV6-3 with TRBJ1-2; no clear D. Germline-derived CDR1 and CDR2 are MNHEY and SVGEGT. The V gene lost 2 bases and the J gene lost 5 bases, with 12 bases spanning the gap. The CDR3 spans 14 residues. The CDR3 spells CASSYGVFGYGYTF. CDR3 sequence (DNA): TGTGCCAGCAGTTACGGGGTATTTGGGTATGGCTACACCTTC.

This clonotype has more than one count but fewer than ten. The V and J genes are TRBV11-2 and TRBJ2-3, with TRBD2 matching over 9 bases. CDR1 is SGHAT and CDR2 is FQNNGV in the germline V gene. V was pared by 5 bases and J by 6 bases, with 15 bases of the junction left unmatched. The CDR3 loop spans 17 amino acids. In nucleotides, the CDR3 is TGTGCCAGCAGCCAAGGAGTGGGCGGGAGGGCCAGGGATACGCAGTATTTT. Encoded protein: CASSQGVGGRARDTQYF.

This clonotype has a count of ten or more. The CDR3 nucleotides are TGTGCCAGCAGTTCGACAGGGGGGGACACTGAAGCTTTCTTT. It is translated as CASSSTGGDTEAFF. This sequence joins TRBV28 and TRBJ1-1, with 9 bases aligning to TRBD1. The length of the CDR3 is 14 residues. Per the germline V gene, CDR1 is MDHEN and CDR2 is SYDVKM. After removal of 4 bases from V and 3 bases from J, the junction contained 3 bases not matched to a gene. The full variable domain, its missing parts supplied by reference TRBV28 and TRBJ1-1, is DVKVTQSSRYLVKRTGEKVFLECVQDMDHENMFWYRQDPGLGLRLIYFSYDVKMKEKGDIPEGYSVSREKKERFSLILESASTNQTSMYLCASSSTGGDTEAFFGQGTRLTVV.

This clonotype was counted many times. The germline gene is not matched at one end of the junction; a read error may be the cause. CDR3 sequence reads: CASSLGGIQGKETQYF. CDR3 bases: TGTGCTAGCAGCTTGGGTGGAATACAGGGAAAAGAGACCCAGTACTTC. The chain has TRBV7-7 and TRBJ2-5, with D possibly matching TRBD1 (6 bases). The CDR3 extends over 16 amino acids. Germline values: CDR1 SSHAT, CDR2 FNYEAQ (reference sequence). The variable domain in full, with the rest retrieved from reference TRBV7-7 and TRBJ2-5, is GAGVSQSPRYKVTKRGQDVTLRCDPISSHATLYWYQQALGQGPEFLTYFNYEAQPDKSGLPSDRFSAERPEGSISTLTIQRTEQRDSAMYRCASSLGGIQGKETQYFGPGTRLLVL.